The rows below give T cell receptor beta chains drawn from one sample of a study of T cell repertoires in aging, cancer and after chemotherapy. TCRdb redid the calling of the multiplex PCR reads with MiXCR, one entry per CDR3 protein. The data contain about 13,000 distinct CDR3 sequences, under 35% of them singletons. Material: blood. These receptors came from a human donor with a blood cancer. Each CDR3 is given with its conserved first and last residue. The D gene is left open where the match is weak. The size of a clone is reported for some rows only, either as once, few or many, or as a class for expanded clones.

>-|16|TRBJ1-1|-|TRBV5-5
CASSLGSHNLNTEAFF
TGTGCCAGCAGCTTGGGATCTCATAACTTGAACACTGAAGCTTTCTTT
>-|17|TRBJ1-6|-|TRBV27
CASSRDRPGAYNSPLHF
TGTGCCAGCAGTAGAGACAGGCCAGGGGCCTATAATTCACCCCTCCACTTT
>TRBD2|15|TRBJ2-4|medium-sized|TRBV5-6
CASSLRGLAMYIQYF
TGTGCCAGCAGCCTACGGGGACTAGCCATGTACATTCAGTACTTC
>TRBD2|16|TRBJ2-5|medium-sized|TRBV19
CASSEDMGLAGETQYF
TGTGCCAGTAGTGAGGACATGGGACTAGCGGGAGAGACCCAGTACTTC
>-|16|TRBJ2-4|few|TRBV11-2
CASSLGAGSAKNIQYF
TGTGCCAGCAGCTTAGGGGCAGGGAGTGCCAAAAACATTCAGTACTTC
>-|16|TRBJ1-2|medium-sized|TRBV6-5
CASSYASGTGFRGYTF
TGTGCCAGCAGTTACGCCTCGGGAACAGGGTTCCGCGGCTACACCTTC
>-|16|TRBJ1-4|few|TRBV20-1
CSAKSAASAANEKLFF
TGCAGTGCTAAATCAGCAGCATCCGCAGCTAATGAAAAACTGTTTTTT
>-|17|TRBJ2-7|few|TRBV19
CASSTSLWGPSSYEQYF
TGTGCCAGTAGTACGTCATTGTGGGGGCCTTCGTCCTACGAGCAGTACTTC
>TRBD1|12|TRBJ2-7|many|TRBV6-6
CASRDRAGEQYF
TGTGCCAGCAGGGACAGGGCGGGCGAGCAGTACTTC
>TRBD1|13|TRBJ1-2|-|TRBV6-5
CASSRQGKTGYTF
TGTGCCAGCAGTCGACAGGGAAAAACTGGCTACACCTTC
>TRBD1|17|TRBJ2-7|medium-sized|TRBV6-5
CASSYPNLRTGVYEQYF
TGTGCCAGCAGTTACCCCAACCTTCGGACAGGGGTCTACGAGCAGTACTTC
>-|16|TRBJ1-4|-|TRBV24-1
CATSDRTDPTNEKLFF
TGTGCCACCAGTGACAGGACAGACCCAACTAATGAAAAACTGTTTTTT
>-|14|TRBJ1-2|-|TRBV20-1
CSAPGRADGLGYTF
TGCAGTGCCCCCGGTCGGGCCGACGGACTTGGCTACACCTTC
>TRBD1|12|TRBJ2-5|medium-sized|TRBV30
CAWGQGAETQYF
TGTGCCTGGGGACAGGGGGCAGAGACCCAGTACTTC
>TRBD1|12|TRBJ2-7|medium-sized|TRBV6-5
CASTGQGSEQYF
TGTGCCAGCACCGGACAGGGGTCCGAGCAGTACTTC
>TRBD1|15|TRBJ1-5|few|TRBV27
CASSFGQGRNQPQHF
TGTGCCAGCAGTTTTGGACAGGGGAGAAATCAGCCCCAGCATTTT
>-|12|TRBJ1-1|-|TRBV20-1
CSAVGRGGEAFF
TGCAGTGCTGTAGGGAGGGGCGGAGAAGCTTTCTTT
>-|14|TRBJ2-3|few|TRBV6-4
CASSSGGGTDTQYF
TGTGCCAGTAGTTCTGGTGGGGGCACAGATACGCAGTATTTT
>-|12|TRBJ1-4|medium-sized|TRBV5-6
CASSLGDEKLFF
TGTGCCAGCAGCTTGGGGGATGAAAAACTGTTTTTT
>TRBD1|17|TRBJ1-4|-|TRBV4-3
CASSQVGTGIFYEKLFF
TGCGCCAGCAGCCAAGTGGGGACAGGGATTTTTTATGAAAAACTGTTTTTT
>TRBD2|19|TRBJ2-3|-|TRBV6-5
CASSYPPSGGHGSTDTQYF
TGTGCCAGCAGTTACCCCCCCAGCGGGGGGCACGGTAGCACAGATACGCAGTATTTT
>TRBD1|15|TRBJ1-3|-|TRBV7-9
CASSQGARSGNTIYF
TGTGCCAGCAGCCAGGGGGCACGTTCTGGAAACACCATATATTTT
>-|14|TRBJ2-7|many|TRBV19
CASKDPDKEYEQYF
TGTGCCAGCAAAGACCCGGACAAGGAGTACGAGCAGTACTTC
>TRBD2|16|TRBJ2-5|-|TRBV11-1
CASSRGLAGDRETQYF
TGTGCCAGCAGCCGGGGGCTAGCGGGAGACCGCGAGACCCAGTACTTC
>-|12|TRBJ1-2|few|TRBV5-6
CASRAHGSGYTF
TGTGCCAGCAGGGCGCATGGGTCGGGGTACACCTTC
>-|13|TRBJ2-1|medium-sized|TRBV12-3/TRBV12-4
CASSPDRYNEQFF
TGTGCCAGCAGTCCCGACAGGTACAATGAGCAGTTCTTC
>-|15|TRBJ1-2|-|TRBV7-9
CASTPWGDPRNGYTF
TGTGCCAGCACCCCTTGGGGGGACCCAAGGAATGGCTACACCTTC
>-|14|TRBJ2-4|-|TRBV11-2
CASSSVVKGGIQYF
TGTGCCAGCAGCTCTGTCGTCAAAGGAGGGATTCAGTACTTC
>TRBD2|12|TRBJ2-2|medium-sized|TRBV5-4
CASSLQVSRGVF
TGTGCCAGCAGCTTACAGGTGTCCCGGGGGGTTTTT
>-|12|TRBJ1-4|medium-sized|TRBV18
CASSRGNEKLFF
TGTGCCAGCTCACGGGGTAATGAAAAACTGTTTTTT
>-|17|TRBJ1-2|-|TRBV18
CASSPPGASGSNYGYTF
TGTGCCAGCTCACCACCGGGGGCGTCAGGATCTAACTATGGCTACACCTTC
>TRBD1|16|TRBJ2-2|-|TRBV20-1
CSARDPGTGQTGELFF
TGCAGTGCTAGAGATCCGGGGACAGGGCAAACCGGGGAGCTGTTTTTT
>-|14|TRBJ2-4|-|TRBV7-2
CASSSTGGGGIQYF
TGTGCCAGCAGCTCAACCGGGGGCGGAGGCATTCAGTACTTC